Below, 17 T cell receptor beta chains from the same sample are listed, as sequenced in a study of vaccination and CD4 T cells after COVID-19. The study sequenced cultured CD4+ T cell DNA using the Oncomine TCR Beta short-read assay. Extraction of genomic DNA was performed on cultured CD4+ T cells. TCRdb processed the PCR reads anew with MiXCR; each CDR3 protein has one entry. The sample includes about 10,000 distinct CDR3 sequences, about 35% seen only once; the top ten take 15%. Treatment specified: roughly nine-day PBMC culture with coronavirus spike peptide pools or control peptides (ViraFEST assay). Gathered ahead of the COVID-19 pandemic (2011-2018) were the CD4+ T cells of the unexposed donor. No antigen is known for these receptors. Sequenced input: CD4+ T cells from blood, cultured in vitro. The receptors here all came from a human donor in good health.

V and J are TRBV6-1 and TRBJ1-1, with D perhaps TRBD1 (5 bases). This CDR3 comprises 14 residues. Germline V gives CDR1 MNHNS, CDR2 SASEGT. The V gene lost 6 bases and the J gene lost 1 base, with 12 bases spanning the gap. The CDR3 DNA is TGTGCCAGCAGGCCCCGAGGGGCGAACACTGAAGCTTTCTTT. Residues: CASRPRGANTEAFF.

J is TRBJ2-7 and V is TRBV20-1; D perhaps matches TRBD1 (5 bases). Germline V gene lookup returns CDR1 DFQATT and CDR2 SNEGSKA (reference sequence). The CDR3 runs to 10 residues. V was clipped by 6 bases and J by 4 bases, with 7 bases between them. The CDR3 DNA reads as TGCAGTGCCGCAGGGTACGAGCAGTACTTC. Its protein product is CSAAGYEQYF.

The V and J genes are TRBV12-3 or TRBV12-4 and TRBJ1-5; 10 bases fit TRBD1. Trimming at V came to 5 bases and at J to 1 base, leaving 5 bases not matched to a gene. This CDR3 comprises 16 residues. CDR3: CASSLRTGGSNQPQHF. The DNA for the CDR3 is TGTGCCAGCAGTCTCAGGACAGGGGGAAGCAATCAGCCCCAGCATTTT.

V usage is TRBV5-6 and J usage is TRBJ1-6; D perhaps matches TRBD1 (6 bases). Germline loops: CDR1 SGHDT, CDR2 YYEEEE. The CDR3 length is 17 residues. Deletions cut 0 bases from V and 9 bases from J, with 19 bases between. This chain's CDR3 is CASSLEVFVRGSSPLHF. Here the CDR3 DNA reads TGTGCCAGCAGCTTGGAAGTTTTTGTCAGGGGATCTTCACCCCTCCACTTT.

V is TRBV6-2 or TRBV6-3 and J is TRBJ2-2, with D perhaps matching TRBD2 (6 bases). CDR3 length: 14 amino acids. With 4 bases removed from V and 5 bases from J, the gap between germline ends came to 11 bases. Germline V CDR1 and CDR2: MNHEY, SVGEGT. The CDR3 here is CASSFSGLTGELFF. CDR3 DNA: TGTGCCAGCAGTTTTAGCGGACTGACCGGGGAGCTGTTTTTT.

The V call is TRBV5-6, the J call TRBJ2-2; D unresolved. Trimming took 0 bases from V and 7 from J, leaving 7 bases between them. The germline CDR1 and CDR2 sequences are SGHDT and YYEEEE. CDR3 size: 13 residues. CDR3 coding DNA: TGTGCCAGCAGCTTGGCCAACGGCGGGGAGCTGTTTTTT. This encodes CASSLANGGELFF.

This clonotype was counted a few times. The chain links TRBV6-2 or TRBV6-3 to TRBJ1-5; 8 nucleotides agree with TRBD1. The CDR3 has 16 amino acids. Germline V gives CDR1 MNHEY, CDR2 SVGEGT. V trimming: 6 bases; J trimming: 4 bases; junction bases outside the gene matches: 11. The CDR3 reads CASSQAAGGRNQPQHF. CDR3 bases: TGTGCCAGCAGCCAAGCCGCAGGGGGCCGAAATCAGCCCCAGCATTTT.

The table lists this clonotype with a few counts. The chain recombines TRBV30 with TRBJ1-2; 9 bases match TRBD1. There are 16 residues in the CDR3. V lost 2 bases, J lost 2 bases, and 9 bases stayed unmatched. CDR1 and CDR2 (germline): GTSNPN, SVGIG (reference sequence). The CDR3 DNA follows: TGTGCCTGGAGTCCACTTAGGGGGACAGGGAACTATGGCTACACCTTC. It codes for CAWSPLRGTGNYGYTF. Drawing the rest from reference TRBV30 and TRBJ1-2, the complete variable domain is SQTIHQWPATLVQPVGSPLSLECTVEGTSNPNLYWYRQAAGRGLQLLFYSVGIGQISSEVPQNLSASRPQDRQFILSSKKLLLSDSGFYLCAWSPLRGTGNYGYTFGSGTRLTVV.

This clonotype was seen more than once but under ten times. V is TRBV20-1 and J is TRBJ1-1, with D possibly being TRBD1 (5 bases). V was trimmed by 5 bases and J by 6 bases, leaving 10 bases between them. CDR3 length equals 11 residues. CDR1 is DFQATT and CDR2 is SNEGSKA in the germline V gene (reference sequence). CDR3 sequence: CSARSGPEAFF. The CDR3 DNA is TGCAGTGCTCGATCAGGGCCTGAAGCTTTCTTT.

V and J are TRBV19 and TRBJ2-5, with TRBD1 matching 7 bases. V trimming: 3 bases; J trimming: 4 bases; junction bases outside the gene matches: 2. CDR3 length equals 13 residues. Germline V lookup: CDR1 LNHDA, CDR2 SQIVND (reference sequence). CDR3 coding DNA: TGTGCCAGTAGTATCAGGGGGAGAGAGACCCAGTACTTC. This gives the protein CASSIRGRETQYF.

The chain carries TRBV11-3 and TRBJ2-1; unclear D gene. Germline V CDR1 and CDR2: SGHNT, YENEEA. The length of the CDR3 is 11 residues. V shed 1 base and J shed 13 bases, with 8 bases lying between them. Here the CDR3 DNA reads TGTGCCAGCAGCTTAGGGGGTGAACAGTTCTTC. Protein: CASSLGGEQFF. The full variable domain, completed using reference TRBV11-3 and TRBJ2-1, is EAGVVQSPRYKIIEKKQPVAFWCNPISGHNTLYWYLQNLGQGPELLIRYENEEAVDDSQLPKDRFSAERLKGVDSTLKIQPAELGDSAVYLCASSLGGEQFFGPGTRLTVL.

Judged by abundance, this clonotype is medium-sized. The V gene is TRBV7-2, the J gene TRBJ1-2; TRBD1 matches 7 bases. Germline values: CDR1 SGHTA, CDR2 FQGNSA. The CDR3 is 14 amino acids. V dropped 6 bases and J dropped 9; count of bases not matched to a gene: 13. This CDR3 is CASRRNPTGERYTF. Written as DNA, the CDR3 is TGTGCCAGCAGACGCAACCCAACAGGGGAGCGCTACACCTTC.

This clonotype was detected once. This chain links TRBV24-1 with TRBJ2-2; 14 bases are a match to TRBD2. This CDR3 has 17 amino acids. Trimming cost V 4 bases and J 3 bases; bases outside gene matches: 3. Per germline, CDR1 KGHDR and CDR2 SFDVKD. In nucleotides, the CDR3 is TGTGCCACCAGTGAGACTAGCGGGAGGGCCCACACCGGGGAGCTGTTTTTT. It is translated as CATSETSGRAHTGELFF.

The CDR3 is CSASRTSRPYEQYF. DNA for the CDR3: TGCAGTGCTAGTCGGACTAGCCGCCCCTACGAGCAGTACTTC. This chain connects TRBV20-1 to TRBJ2-7, with 8 bases lining up with TRBD2. With 3 bases clipped from V and 2 bases from J, the junction kept 6 bases outside the gene matches. CDR3 length equals 14 residues. CDR1 is DFQATT and CDR2 is SNEGSKA in the germline V gene (reference sequence).

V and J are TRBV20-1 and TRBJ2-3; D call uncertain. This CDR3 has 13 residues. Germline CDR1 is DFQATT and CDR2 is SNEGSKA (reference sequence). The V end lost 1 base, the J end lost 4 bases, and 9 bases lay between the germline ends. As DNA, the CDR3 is TGCAGTGCTAGAGCGCCTAGTCCAGATACGCAGTATTTT. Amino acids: CSARAPSPDTQYF.

In DNA, the CDR3 is TGTGCCACCAGTGATACCCGTACGTCGGGTCAGCCCCAGCATTTT. Protein product: CATSDTRTSGQPQHF. The chain carries TRBV24-1 and TRBJ1-5; D ambiguous. Trimming cost V 3 bases and J 6 bases, with 14 bases left between them. This CDR3 has 15 amino acids. The V gene's germline CDR1 is KGHDR and CDR2 SFDVKD.

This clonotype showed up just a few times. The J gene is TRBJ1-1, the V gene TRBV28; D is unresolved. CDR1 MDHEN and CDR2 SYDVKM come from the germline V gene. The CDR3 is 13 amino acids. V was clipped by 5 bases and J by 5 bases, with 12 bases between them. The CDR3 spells CASSLHRDTEAFF. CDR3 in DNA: TGTGCCAGCAGTCTCCACCGGGATACTGAAGCTTTCTTT.